A single sample gave rise to the 9 T cell receptor beta chains below, sequenced in a study of cytomegalovirus exposure and HLA in healthy donors. The PCR had 60 Vbeta and 13 Jbeta primers. Clones were read by immunoSEQ multiplex PCR, and TCRdb kept only the in-frame ones, dropping some. The sample records under 150,000 clones, roughly 79% being singletons. The sequencing input was PBMCs. Receptors originate from a woman between 40 and 50 years old in good health and CMV-seronegative.

As regards this clone: The identical CDR3 is also encoded by other nucleotide sequences in the sample. V gene TRBV19 combines with J gene TRBJ2-7, with TRBD1 matching 7 bases. Trimming removed 2 bases from V and 2 bases from J; junction bases left unmatched: 3. There are 14 residues in the CDR3. Germline V CDR1 and CDR2: LNHDA, SQIVND (reference sequence). CDR3 coding DNA: TGTGCCAGTAGTATACGACAGGGCACCTACGAGCAGTACTTC. This sequence encodes CASSIRQGTYEQYF.

The CDR3 DNA sequence: TGTGCCAGCAGCTTGGCGGGAGACAGGGCCTACGAGCAGTACTTC. Translating it yields CASSLAGDRAYEQYF. The V gene is TRBV5-4, the J gene TRBJ2-5; TRBD1 is a possible D gene (7 bases). The end of the DNA is better explained by TRBJ2-7, so the J call may be wrong. Germline assignment: CDR1 SGHNT and CDR2 YYREEE (reference sequence). This CDR3 is 15 amino acids long.

The chain links TRBV5-1 to TRBJ2-6, with D perhaps TRBD1 (6 bases). Germline-derived CDR1 and CDR2 are SGHRS and YFSETQ. The length of the CDR3 is 16 residues. V gave up 1 base and J gave up 4 bases, with 12 bases separating them. CDR3 DNA sequence: TGCGCCAGCAGCTTGAACGAGGGACACGGGGCCAACGTCCTGACTTTC. Translation: CASSLNEGHGANVLTF.

This clone has a handful of counts. The chain links TRBV5-1 to TRBJ1-2; 8 positions agree with TRBD1. The CDR3 has 13 amino acids. The germline gives CDR1 SGHRS, CDR2 YFSETQ. V was pared by 8 bases and J by 8 bases, with 11 bases of the junction left unmatched. The CDR3 region is CASKDRVLGGYTF. The CDR3, as DNA: TGCGCCAGTAAGGACAGGGTTCTGGGAGGCTACACCTTC.

The gene calls are TRBV7-9 and TRBJ2-3, with TRBD1 identical over 9 bases. The V gene end was trimmed by 2 bases and the J gene end by 5 bases; junction bases not matched to a gene: 11. CDR1 is SEHNR, CDR2 FQNEAQ, per germline (reference sequence). This CDR3 region has 17 residues. Written as DNA, the CDR3 is TGTGCCAGCAGCTTAAGGGTAACAGGGGGCGCGGGAGATACGCAGTATTTT. Protein sequence: CASSLRVTGGAGDTQYF.

CDR3 bases: TGCAGCGTTGCCGGGGGACGGGGGGAGACCCAGTACTTC. It specifies CSVAGGRGETQYF. J is TRBJ2-5 and V is TRBV29-1; D is perhaps TRBD2 (6 bases). This CDR3 region has 13 residues. Per the germline V gene, CDR1 is SQVTM and CDR2 is ANQGSEA. V was clipped by 4 bases and J by 5 bases, with 14 bases between them.

This clone has only a few counts. CDR3 sequence: CASSVESAYTGELFF. In nucleotides, the CDR3 is TGTGCCAGCAGCGTAGAGAGCGCTTACACCGGGGAGCTGTTTTTT. This sequence joins TRBV9 and TRBJ2-2; D unclear. Between the trimmed V and J ends, which lost 0 bases and 3 bases, there was a span of 9 bases. This CDR3 is built from 15 residues. Germline-derived CDR1 and CDR2 are SGDLS and YYNGEE.

The rearrangement joins TRBV21-1 to TRBJ2-1; the table's D call, TRBD2, was not checked against the DNA. TRBV21-1 is classified as a pseudogene. The CDR3 runs 16 residues. The CDR3 spells CASSKGNSGDYNEQFF. The CDR3 DNA reads TGTGCCAGCAGCAAGGGAAATAGCGGAGATTACAATGAGCAGTTCTTC.

The chain carries TRBV6-1 and TRBJ1-5; TRBD1 agrees at 7 bases. The CDR3 loop spans 15 amino acids. V lost 6 bases, J lost 2 bases, and 7 bases stayed unmatched. Germline V gene lookup returns CDR1 MNHNS and CDR2 SASEGT. The CDR3 nucleotides read TGTGCCAGCAGGGTAAGGGGGCTCGGCAATCAGCCCCAGCATTTT. Translation gives CASRVRGLGNQPQHF.